These T cell receptor beta chains were read from a single sample in a study of shared clonotypes between healthy human individuals. The data were produced by immunoSEQ multiplex PCR, yet TCRdb's version contains in-frame clones alone and is incomplete. The repertoire consists of 600,000 to 700,000 clones, with roughly 73% occurring once and the leading ten covering around 2%. Sequencing was performed on memory CD4+ T cells sorted from blood. Source of these receptors: a woman in her 30s in good health. Both conserved end residues are part of each CDR3.

J,V,CDR3
TRBJ2-7,TRBV6-5,CASSTSRDRSYEQYF
TRBJ2-3,TRBV19,CASSIGSTDTQYF
TRBJ2-3,TRBV5-1,CASSRSGSSTDTQYF
TRBJ1-2,TRBV6-6,CASSYRRDSLGYTF
TRBJ2-3,TRBV2,CASSERRGSTDTQYF
TRBJ2-7,TRBV21-1,CASSRKGPGYEQYF
TRBJ2-7,TRBV6-6,CASSKGAYEQYF
TRBJ1-1,TRBV4-2,CASSQNTEAFF
TRBJ1-5,TRBV28,CASSPPRGNQPQHF
TRBJ2-6,TRBV9,CASSVAQGTGANVLTF
TRBJ1-3,TRBV11-2,CASSSLKGAGNTIYF
TRBJ2-1,TRBV19,CARVARLAIQGHTYNEQFF
TRBJ2-7,TRBV25-1,CASSDPGGSSYEQYF
TRBJ1-5,TRBV27,CASKTGSSGQPQHF
TRBJ2-3,TRBV25-1,CASSGEGPDTQYF
TRBJ2-7,TRBV6-1,CASVGTSGTNYEQYF
TRBJ2-5,TRBV25-1,CASSDSRQGQETQYF
TRBJ2-7,TRBV11-2,CASSPLGRAGVEQYF
TRBJ2-7,TRBV11-2,CASSLAGAEIYEQYF
TRBJ1-1,TRBV5-1,CASSSGPTTEAFF
TRBJ2-7,TRBV27,CASSPATGTYEQYF
TRBJ1-5,TRBV12-5,CASGYRIGENQPQHF
TRBJ1-2,TRBV30,CAWSPGINYGYTF
TRBJ2-7,TRBV28,CASSISTSGSYYEQYF
TRBJ1-2,TRBV19,CASSIWKGADGYTF
TRBJ2-1,TRBV18,CASSPGLAGLNEQFF
TRBJ2-5,TRBV11-3,CASSPGREDPETQYF
TRBJ1-2,TRBV19,CASSIVGQGDYGYTF
TRBJ1-1,TRBV28,CASTPPSGRGAFF
TRBJ2-7,TRBV29-1,CSVSGSSYEQYF
TRBJ1-2,TRBV4-1,CASSHQDGRARDYGYTF
TRBJ1-1,TRBV6-5,CASSYGGSGTEAFF
TRBJ2-1,TRBV9,CASSRDSGAYNEQFF
TRBJ2-1,TRBV7-6,CASSETRNNEQFF
TRBJ1-2,TRBV21-1,CASSNQGANYGYTF
TRBJ2-1,TRBV27,CASSLLITGLQFF
TRBJ2-1,TRBV6-4,CASSQGGTGGSEEQFF